The 6 T cell receptor beta chains given below trace back to one sample, sequenced in a study of cytomegalovirus exposure and HLA in healthy donors. PCR primers comprised 60 Vbeta and 13 Jbeta primers. Assay: immunoSEQ multiplex PCR; the TCRdb copy retains only in-frame clones and omits some. The repertoire holds around 170,000 clones, around 76% seen once, with under 2.5% in the top ten. Sequences were obtained from PBMCs. The receptors stem from a woman under 40 in good health and CMV-seropositive.

The CDR3 DNA sequence: TGTGCCTGGAAGGTGGGGCGGGGGATAGATACGCAGTATTTT. As protein: CAWKVGRGIDTQYF. The chain carries TRBV30 and TRBJ2-3; 7 nucleotides match TRBD2. Trimming at V came to 4 bases and at J to 5 bases, leaving 9 bases not matched to a gene. Germline V gives CDR1 GTSNPN, CDR2 SVGIG (reference sequence). CDR3 size: 14 residues.

The CDR3 DNA reads TGTGCCAGCAGCCAAGGCGGGGGCCCCCAGTGGCCGCAGTATTTT. Translating gives CASSQGGGPQWPQYF. The V and J genes are TRBV4-2 and TRBJ2-3, with a weak D call TRBD2 (7 bases). This CDR3 spans 15 amino acids. CDR1 LGHNA and CDR2 YNFKEQ come from the germline V gene. V was trimmed by 1 base and J by 10 bases, leaving 18 bases between them.

The V and J genes are TRBV28 and TRBJ1-4, with D perhaps matching TRBD1 (6 bases). Trimming shortened V by 8 bases and J by 8 bases, and 18 bases separated the two germline ends. Per germline, CDR1 MDHEN and CDR2 SYDVKM. This CDR3 has 14 amino acids. The CDR3 DNA follows: TGTGCCAGCTCCGCCGGGACAAGGATCGAAAAACTGTTTTTT. This encodes CASSAGTRIEKLFF.

The V call is TRBV29-1, the J call TRBJ2-5, with a possible D match to TRBD1 (6 bases). The J call may be wrong; the DNA end is better matched by TRBJ2-7. CDR1 is SQVTM, CDR2 ANQGSEA, per germline. The CDR3 sequence is 12 residues long. CDR3 region: CSVAQGSYEQYF. CDR3 DNA sequence: TGCAGCGTTGCCCAGGGGTCCTACGAGCAGTACTTC.

As to this clone: No conserved phenylalanine or tryptophan ends this CDR3, so it is likely a read error. The CDR3 DNA follows: TGTGCCAGCAGTGACCGTTTGCCAGCTAACACCGGGGAGCTGTTTTCT. As protein: CASSDRLPANTGELFS. The chain carries TRBV6-1 and TRBJ2-2, with D uncertain. This CDR3 has 16 amino acids. CDR1 is MNHNS, CDR2 SASEGT, per germline. Between the trimmed V and J ends, which lost 3 bases and 2 bases, there was a span of 13 bases.

The chain has TRBV5-8 and TRBJ1-6; 7 bases are shared with TRBD1. Germline V gene data show CDR1 as SGHTS and CDR2 as YDEGEE. The CDR3 runs to 14 residues. Germline trimming cut 4 bases from V and 8 bases from J; bases unmatched to any gene: 6. The CDR3 spells CASSPTGFDSPLHF. In DNA form, the CDR3 reads TGTGCCAGCAGCCCGACAGGGTTTGATTCACCCCTCCACTTT.